The sequence of this T cell receptor (beta chain) was determined in a study of T cells in Graves' hyperthyroidism and ophthalmopathy. Study details: Pretreatment peripheral blood was obtained at initial diagnosis. Study-wide results and limits: A model built on 13 V-J features separated ophthalmopathy from stable hyperthyroidism. Expanded thyroid clonotypes (above 0.001) were mostly also found in blood.

At least ten counts were recorded for this clonotype. Its antigen is unidentified. Amplification targeted TCR beta CDR3 regions from RNA transcripts. HTBI primers were the set used in a first-round RT-PCR of the TCR CDR3. MiXCR was run by TCRdb on the multiplex PCR reads, yielding one entry per CDR3 protein. The sample contains about 410,000 distinct CDR3 sequences, roughly 15% of which appear only once. J gave up 0 bases and V 5 bases, and 3 bases lay outside the gene matches. Germline loops: CDR1 SGHTA, CDR2 FQGNSA. There are 15 residues in the CDR3. Diagnoses were made from clinical symptoms, serum measures (thyroxine and TRAb), thyroid ultrasound and orbital computed tomography.

The source of this sequence is a woman aged 25 to 39 with Graves' ophthalmopathy. The chain joins TRBV7-2 to TRBJ1-3; TRBD1 matches at 8 bases. Sequenced: blood. CDR3 nucleotides: TGTGCCAGCAGCCCGACAGGGGCCTCTGGAAACACCATATATTTT. It encodes CASSPTGASGNTIYF.